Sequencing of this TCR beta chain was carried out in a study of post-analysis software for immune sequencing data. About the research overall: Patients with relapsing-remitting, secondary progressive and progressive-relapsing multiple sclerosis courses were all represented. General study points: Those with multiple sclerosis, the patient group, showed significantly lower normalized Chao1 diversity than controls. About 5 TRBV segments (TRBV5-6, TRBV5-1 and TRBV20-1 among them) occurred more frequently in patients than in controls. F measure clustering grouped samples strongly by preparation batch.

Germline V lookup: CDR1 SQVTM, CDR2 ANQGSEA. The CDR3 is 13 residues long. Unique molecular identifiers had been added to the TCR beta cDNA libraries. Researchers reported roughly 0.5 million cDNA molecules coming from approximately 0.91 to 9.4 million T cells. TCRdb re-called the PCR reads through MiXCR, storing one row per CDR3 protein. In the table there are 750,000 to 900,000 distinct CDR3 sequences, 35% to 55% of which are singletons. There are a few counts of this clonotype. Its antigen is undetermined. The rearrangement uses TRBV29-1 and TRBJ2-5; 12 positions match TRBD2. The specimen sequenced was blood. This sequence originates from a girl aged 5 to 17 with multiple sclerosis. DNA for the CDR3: TGCAGTGCGACTAGCGGGAGCCAAGAGACCCAGTACTTC. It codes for CSATSGSQETQYF.